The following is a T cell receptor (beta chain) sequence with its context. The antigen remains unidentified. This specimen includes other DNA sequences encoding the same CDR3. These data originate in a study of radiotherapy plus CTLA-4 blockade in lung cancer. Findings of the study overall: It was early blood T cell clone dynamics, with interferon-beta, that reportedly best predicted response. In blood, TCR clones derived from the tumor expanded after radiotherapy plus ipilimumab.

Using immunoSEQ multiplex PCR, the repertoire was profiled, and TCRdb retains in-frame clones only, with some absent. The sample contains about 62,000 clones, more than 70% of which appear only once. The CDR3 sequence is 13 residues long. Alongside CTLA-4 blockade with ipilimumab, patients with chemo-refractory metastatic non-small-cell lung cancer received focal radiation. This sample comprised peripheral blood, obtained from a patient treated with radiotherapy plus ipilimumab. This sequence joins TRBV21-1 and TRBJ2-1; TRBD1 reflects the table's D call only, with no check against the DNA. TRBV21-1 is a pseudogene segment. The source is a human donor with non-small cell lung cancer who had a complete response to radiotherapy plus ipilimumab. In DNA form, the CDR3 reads TGTGCCAGCAGCTCCCGAGACAACAATGAGCAGTTCTTC. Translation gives CASSSRDNNEQFF.